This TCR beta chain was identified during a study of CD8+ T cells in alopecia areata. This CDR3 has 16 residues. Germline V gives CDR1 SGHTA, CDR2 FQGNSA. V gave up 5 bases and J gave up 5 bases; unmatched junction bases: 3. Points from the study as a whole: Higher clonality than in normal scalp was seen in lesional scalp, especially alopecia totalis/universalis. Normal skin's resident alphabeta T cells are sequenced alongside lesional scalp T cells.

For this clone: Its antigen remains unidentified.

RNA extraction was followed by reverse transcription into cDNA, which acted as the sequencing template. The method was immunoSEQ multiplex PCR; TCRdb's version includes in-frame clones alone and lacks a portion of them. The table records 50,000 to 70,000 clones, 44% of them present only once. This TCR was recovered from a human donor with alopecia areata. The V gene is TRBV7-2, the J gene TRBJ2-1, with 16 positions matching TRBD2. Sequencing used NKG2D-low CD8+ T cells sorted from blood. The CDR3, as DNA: TGTGCCAGCAGCCCGGGGACTAGCGGGGGGGACAATGAGCAGTTCTTC. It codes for CASSPGTSGGDNEQFF.